This T cell receptor (beta chain) appears in the sequencing data of a study of CD8 T cells in Susac syndrome. RNA, at about 0.45 to 1 ug, was reverse transcribed with random hexamers. Using its own MiXCR run on the immunoSEQ multiplex PCR reads, TCRdb lists one record per CDR3 protein. The sample lists fewer than 200,000 distinct CDR3 sequences, approximately 94% occurring once. V dropped 3 bases and J dropped 7 bases, with 13 bases sitting between them. Germline V gene sequence: CDR1 SGHTA, CDR2 FQGNSA. CDR3 length: 14 residues. The clonotype was recovered from a human donor with Susac syndrome. Sequencing was done on a sample of CD4+ T cells from PBMCs. This chain links TRBV7-2 with TRBJ2-1; D is unclear. The CDR3 here is CASSFGSSVNEQFF. The CDR3 DNA reads TGTGCCAGCAGCTTCGGGTCGAGTGTTAATGAGCAGTTCTTC.